The clone carrying this TCR beta chain was seen just once. The target antigen is unknown. This sample was taken from a study of cytomegalovirus exposure and HLA in healthy donors. In germline, CDR1 is LNHDA, CDR2 SQIVND (reference sequence). The V and J ends lost 5 bases and 4 bases, in that order; junction bases with no gene match: 9. The CDR3 covers 16 residues. Primers for the PCR totalled 60 Vbeta and 13 Jbeta. Using immunoSEQ multiplex PCR, the repertoire was profiled, and TCRdb retains in-frame clones only, with some absent. The sample comprises roughly 140,000 clones, 64% of which are singletons, and around 3% rests with the top ten. Findings of the study overall: The investigators catalogued 150 to 200 TCR beta chains as cytomegalovirus-associated.

The specimen was PBMCs. The chain couples TRBV19 to TRBJ2-1, with 9 bases fitting TRBD2. This clonotype originated in a woman younger than 45 in good health and CMV-seropositive. In DNA, the CDR3 is TGTGCCAGTAGTGCGCGGGGGGGCAACATTTACAATGAGCAGTTCTTC. Translating gives CASSARGGNIYNEQFF.